These 30 T cell receptor beta chains originate from one sample sequenced in a study of cytomegalovirus exposure and HLA in healthy donors. The primer mix had 60 Vbeta and 13 Jbeta primers. Sequencing used immunoSEQ multiplex PCR; TCRdb keeps in-frame clones, though not all of them. The repertoire holds some 150,000 clones, around 84% seen once, with less than 2.5% in the top ten. Sequenced sample: PBMCs. The receptor source for this set is a boy aged 2 to 9 in good health and CMV-seronegative.

This chain joins TRBV2 and TRBJ2-7, with D perhaps TRBD1 (5 bases). CDR1 SNHLY and CDR2 FYNNEI come from the germline V gene. V was shortened by 8 bases and J by 3 bases, with 14 bases between the two germline ends. CDR3 length: 13 residues. The CDR3 bases are TGTGCCAGCTCGCCGGGCAGGGACTACGAGCAGTACTTC. As protein: CASSPGRDYEQYF.

The V call is TRBV11-2, the J call TRBJ2-5; 8 positions agree with TRBD1. V dropped 2 bases and J dropped 8; count of bases not matched to a gene: 7. This CDR3 contains 14 residues. Germline CDR1 is SGHAT and CDR2 is FQNNGV. The CDR3 DNA reads TGTGCCAGCAGCTTACCCGGACAGGGTAGAACCCAGTACTTC. This gives the protein CASSLPGQGRTQYF.

The chain employs TRBV2 and TRBJ2-7, with unresolved D. The CDR3 is made up of 13 amino acids. The germline gives CDR1 SNHLY, CDR2 FYNNEI. The germline V and J ends were trimmed by 1 base and 1 base, with 5 bases remaining between them. CDR3 sequence: CASSEERSYEQYF. The CDR3 nucleotides are TGTGCCAGCAGTGAAGAGCGTTCCTACGAGCAGTACTTC.

The chain uses TRBV10-3 and TRBJ2-1; 8 bases line up with TRBD2. CDR3 length: 15 residues. Per germline, CDR1 ENHRY and CDR2 SYGVKD. Trimming cost V 6 bases and J 4 bases; bases outside gene matches: 8. CDR3 amino acids: CAISPELAEYNEQFF. The CDR3 DNA reads TGTGCCATCAGCCCCGAACTAGCGGAATACAATGAGCAGTTCTTC.

The chain employs TRBV7-2 and TRBJ1-5, with D unresolved. The CDR3 sequence is 13 residues long. V lost 3 bases and J lost 2, with 5 bases in between. CDR1 is SGHTA, CDR2 FQGNSA, per germline. The CDR3 nucleotides are TGTGCCAGCAGCTTTCGCGGCAATCAGCCCCAGCATTTT. It translates to CASSFRGNQPQHF.

The rearrangement uses TRBV2 and TRBJ2-3, with D perhaps matching TRBD1 (6 bases). This CDR3 spans 13 amino acids. Germline V gives CDR1 SNHLY, CDR2 FYNNEI. V shed 5 bases and J shed 6 bases, with 12 bases lying between them. The CDR3 protein is CASSIRGMDTQYF. The CDR3 DNA follows: TGTGCCAGCAGTATCAGGGGAATGGATACGCAGTATTTT. Drawing the rest from reference TRBV2 and TRBJ2-3, the complete variable domain is EPEVTQTPSHQVTQMGQEVILRCVPISNHLYFYWYRQILGQKVEFLVSFYNNEISEKSEIFDDQFSVERPDGSNFTLKIRSTKLEDSAMYFCASSIRGMDTQYFGPGTRLTVL.

The rearrangement links TRBV5-1 to TRBJ1-1, with D maybe TRBD1 (6 bases). Germline V gene sequence: CDR1 SGHRS, CDR2 YFSETQ. V lost 0 bases to trimming and J lost 3 bases, with 21 bases between them. The CDR3 is 18 amino acids. CDR3 residues: CASSLAIQGTTPYTEAFF. The DNA for the CDR3 is TGCGCCAGCAGCTTGGCCATACAGGGAACGACCCCGTACACTGAAGCTTTCTTT.

The chain is built from TRBV19 and TRBJ2-5, with 7 bases identical to TRBD2. The germline V gene encodes CDR1 LNHDA and CDR2 SQIVND (reference sequence). Trimming took 1 base from V and 1 from J; bases not matched to a gene: 0. This CDR3 contains 14 residues. The CDR3 sequence: CASSIAGGQETQYF. CDR3 in DNA: TGTGCCAGTAGTATAGCGGGGGGCCAAGAGACCCAGTACTTC.

The chain couples TRBV9 to TRBJ2-4; maybe TRBD2 (5 bases). Trimming shortened V by 0 bases and J by 8 bases, and 9 bases separated the two germline ends. CDR3 length: 13 amino acids. Per germline, CDR1 SGDLS and CDR2 YYNGEE. The DNA for the CDR3 is TGTGCCAGCAGCGTAGAAGCGGTAGACATTCAGTACTTC. Residues: CASSVEAVDIQYF. Complete variable domain (other parts from reference TRBV9 and TRBJ2-4): DSGVTQTPKHLITATGQRVTLRCSPRSGDLSVYWYQQSLDQGLQFLIQYYNGEERAKGNILERFSAQQFPDLHSELNLSSLELGDSALYFCASSVEAVDIQYFGAGTRLSVL.

The J gene is TRBJ1-1, the V gene TRBV15, with TRBD1 matching over 7 bases. The CDR3 is 14 residues long. In germline, CDR1 is LNHNV, CDR2 YYDKDF (reference sequence). Trimming cost V 5 bases and J 6 bases; bases outside gene matches: 9. CDR3 protein: CATSRPGQGAEAFF. CDR3 DNA sequence: TGTGCCACCAGCCGCCCGGGGCAGGGGGCTGAAGCTTTCTTT.

The chain couples TRBV6-1 to TRBJ1-1; 7 bases match TRBD1. The CDR3 spans 14 residues. Trimming took 4 bases from V and 4 from J; bases not matched to a gene: 6. Germline CDR1 reads MNHNS; CDR2 reads SASEGT. The CDR3 DNA sequence: TGTGCCAGCAGTGGAACAGGGGAGAGCACTGAAGCTTTCTTT. The encoded protein is CASSGTGESTEAFF.

The chain employs TRBV9 and TRBJ1-1, with a tentative D call TRBD1 (5 bases). CDR1 and CDR2 from the germline V gene are SGDLS and YYNGEE. This CDR3 is built from 13 residues. V lost 3 bases and J 7 bases, leaving 13 bases between the germline ends. CDR3 loop: CASSAGGGIEAFF. In DNA, the CDR3 is TGTGCCAGCAGCGCCGGGGGGGGGATTGAAGCTTTCTTT.

The chain joins TRBV6-1 to TRBJ2-3, with 9 nucleotides matching TRBD2. The germline V gene has CDR1 MNHNS and CDR2 SASEGT. The CDR3 consists of 19 residues. Unmatched junction bases numbered 16, after V lost 4 bases and J lost 2 bases. The chain's CDR3 is CASSALGASGAINTDTQYF. The CDR3 bases are TGTGCCAGCAGTGCCCTTGGGGCTAGCGGGGCGATAAACACAGATACGCAGTATTTT.

The chain uses TRBV10-3 and TRBJ2-5; 11 nucleotides align to TRBD1. The ends lost 8 bases at V and 5 bases at J; junction bases unmatched: 7. The CDR3 consists of 14 residues. Germline CDR1 ENHRY, CDR2 SYGVKD. CDR3 residues: CAISDRGLRETQYF. The CDR3 DNA reads TGTGCCATCTCGGACAGGGGGCTTAGGGAGACCCAGTACTTC.

V usage is TRBV5-1 and J usage is TRBJ2-3; 7 bases map to TRBD1. CDR3 length: 16 residues. From germline, CDR1 is SGHRS and CDR2 YFSETQ. The V segment lost 1 base and the J segment 0 bases; nucleotides outside the gene matches: 5. The CDR3 is CASSLTGATSTDTQYF. The CDR3 nucleotides are TGCGCCAGCAGCTTGACAGGGGCGACTAGCACAGATACGCAGTATTTT. Combining the CDR3 with reference TRBV5-1 and TRBJ2-3 gives the whole variable domain KAGVTQTPRYLIKTRGQQVTLSCSPISGHRSVSWYQQTPGQGLQFLFEYFSETQRNKGNFPGRFSGRQFSNSRSEMNVSTLELGDSALYLCASSLTGATSTDTQYFGPGTRLTVL.

The count of this clone is one. The rearrangement links TRBV29-1 to TRBJ2-6; perhaps TRBD2 as D (7 bases). CDR1 is SQVTM, CDR2 ANQGSEA, per germline. This CDR3 is built from 17 residues. V was trimmed by 6 bases and J by 0 bases, leaving 18 bases between them. This chain's CDR3 is CSVEARGGSSGANVLTF. The CDR3 DNA sequence: TGCAGCGTCGAGGCGAGGGGGGGCAGCTCTGGGGCCAACGTCCTGACTTTC.

The chain couples TRBV27 to TRBJ2-3, with TRBD2 as a possible D gene (6 bases). CDR1 is MNHEY, CDR2 SMNVEV, per germline (reference sequence). The CDR3 is 14 residues long. V lost 2 bases and J 6 bases, leaving 12 bases between the germline ends. CDR3 in DNA: TGTGCCAGCAGTTTAATGGGGGGTGAGGATACGCAGTATTTT. It is translated as CASSLMGGEDTQYF.

The chain employs TRBV7-3 and TRBJ1-1, with D perhaps TRBD1 (5 bases). The V gene's germline CDR1 is SGHTA and CDR2 FQGTGA. Deletions cut 6 bases from V and 2 bases from J, with 10 bases between. The CDR3 is made up of 13 amino acids. The CDR3: CASSSDTNTEAFF. The CDR3 nucleotides read TGTGCCAGCAGTTCGGACACAAACACTGAAGCTTTCTTT.

This clone was recorded once. The chain uses TRBV7-2 and TRBJ1-5; D gene ambiguous. Per germline, CDR1 SGHTA and CDR2 FQGNSA. CDR3 length: 15 amino acids. Trimming cost V 0 bases and J 1 base, with 7 bases left between them. The CDR3 DNA follows: TGTGCCAGCAGCTTAGCCGGTCTGAGCAATCAGCCCCAGCATTTT. Encoded protein: CASSLAGLSNQPQHF.

The rearrangement joins TRBV7-8 to TRBJ1-4; perhaps TRBD1 as D (5 bases). This CDR3 spans 15 amino acids. Looked up from germline, CDR1 is SGHVS and CDR2 is FQNEAQ. The V end lost 5 bases, the J end lost 3 bases, and 13 bases lay between the germline ends. The CDR3 loop reads CASSPGGVANEKLFF. Here the CDR3 DNA reads TGTGCCAGCAGCCCCGGAGGGGTGGCTAATGAAAAACTGTTTTTT.

V usage is TRBV2 and J usage is TRBJ1-6, with D perhaps matching TRBD1 (5 bases). The length of the CDR3 is 13 residues. Trimming took off 6 bases at V and 10 bases at J, with 13 bases between the two ends. Germline CDR1 SNHLY, CDR2 FYNNEI. CDR3 loop: CASRWGEGSPLHF. The CDR3 region has the DNA TGTGCCAGCAGGTGGGGGGAAGGATCACCCCTCCACTTT.

J is TRBJ2-1 and V is TRBV6-6; D perhaps matches TRBD2 (5 bases). This CDR3 comprises 14 residues. V was shortened by 7 bases and J by 1 base, with 11 bases between the two germline ends. CDR1 MNHNY and CDR2 SVGAGI come from the germline V gene (reference sequence). The CDR3 reads CASTDPGSYNEQFF. The CDR3, as DNA: TGTGCCAGCACTGATCCGGGGTCCTACAATGAGCAGTTCTTC.

J is TRBJ1-1 and V is TRBV7-3; 9 nucleotides line up with TRBD1. The CDR3 extends over 19 amino acids. Germline values: CDR1 SGHTA, CDR2 FQGTGA. V was pared by 0 bases and J by 1 base, with 12 bases of the junction left unmatched. The CDR3 DNA follows: TGTGCCAGCAGCTTAACGTTAATTACGGGGACAGGGACGAACACTGAAGCTTTCTTT. As protein: CASSLTLITGTGTNTEAFF.

The chain links TRBV11-2 to TRBJ2-2; weak D call: TRBD2 (5 bases). The CDR3 covers 14 residues. The ends were cut back, 2 bases at V and 6 bases at J, with 10 bases in the middle. CDR1 and CDR2 (germline): SGHAT, FQNNGV. CDR3 DNA: TGTGCCAGCAGCTTAATTAGGCGGGCCGGGGAGCTGTTTTTT. It specifies CASSLIRRAGELFF.

The chain couples TRBV19 to TRBJ1-6; 11 bases align to TRBD1. Looked up from germline, CDR1 is LNHDA and CDR2 is SQIVND (reference sequence). The length of the CDR3 is 15 residues. V was clipped by 3 bases and J by 10 bases; unmatched bases: 5. The CDR3 is CASSISGQGESPLHF. The CDR3 region has the DNA TGTGCCAGTAGTATTTCGGGACAGGGGGAGTCACCCCTCCACTTT.

The rearrangement links TRBV4-2 to TRBJ2-3; 10 positions agree with TRBD2. This CDR3 is 15 amino acids long. V lost 2 bases to trimming and J lost 1 base; unmatched junction nucleotides: 0. Germline CDR1 and CDR2: LGHNA and YNFKEQ. In nucleotides, the CDR3 is TGTGCCAGCAGCCAACTAGCGGGGGGCACAGATACGCAGTATTTT. It codes for CASSQLAGGTDTQYF.

The J gene is TRBJ2-3, the V gene TRBV10-3; no clear D gene. The CDR3 runs 12 residues. Deletions cut 6 bases from V and 6 bases from J, with 10 bases between. Germline V lookup: CDR1 ENHRY, CDR2 SYGVKD. The CDR3 nucleotides read TGTGCCATCAGCCAAACCCGGGATACGCAGTATTTT. This codes for CAISQTRDTQYF.

The V gene is TRBV19, the J gene TRBJ2-5; maybe TRBD1 (5 bases). Germline V gives CDR1 LNHDA, CDR2 SQIVND (reference sequence). The CDR3 contains 15 residues. V gave up 2 bases and J gave up 2 bases, with 12 bases separating them. In DNA form, the CDR3 reads TGTGCCAGTAGTATAAACACAGGAACACAAGAGACCCAGTACTTC. Translating gives CASSINTGTQETQYF. Full variable domain (missing parts from reference TRBV19 and TRBJ2-5): DGGITQSPKYLFRKEGQNVTLSCEQNLNHDAMYWYRQDPGQGLRLIYYSQIVNDFQKGDIAEGYSVSREKKESFPLTVTSAQKNPTAFYLCASSINTGTQETQYFGPGTRLLVL.

This chain links TRBV6-5 with TRBJ2-3; D may be TRBD2 (6 bases). Looked up from germline, CDR1 is MNHEY and CDR2 is SVGAGI. Trimming stripped 2 bases from V and 2 bases from J, with 11 bases between. The CDR3 contains 15 residues. CDR3 protein: CASSYLRGTTDTQYF. For the CDR3, the DNA is TGTGCCAGCAGTTACCTGCGGGGAACCACAGATACGCAGTATTTT.

The CDR3 protein is CASSQGGQLTKAFF. In DNA, the CDR3 is TGTGCCAGCAGTCAGGGGGGACAGCTAACTAAAGCTTTCTTT. The chain recombines TRBV27 with TRBJ1-1; 7 nucleotides match TRBD1. V gave up 5 bases and J gave up 9 bases; unmatched junction bases: 12. The CDR3 loop spans 14 amino acids. Germline V lookup: CDR1 MNHEY, CDR2 SMNVEV (reference sequence).